What follows are 14 T cell receptor beta chains derived from one specimen sequenced in a study of cytomegalovirus exposure and HLA in healthy donors. Primers for the PCR totalled 60 Vbeta and 13 Jbeta. Only in-frame clones appear in the TCRdb table, and some are missing; sequencing was by immunoSEQ multiplex PCR. This sample yields some 180,000 clones, of which about 9% are seen a single time; approximately 1.3% belongs to the top ten. The sequenced sample consisted of PBMCs. These receptors all come from a woman aged 30 to 39 in good health and CMV-seropositive.

The chain carries TRBV12-1 and TRBJ1-3; the table's D call, TRBD1, was not checked against the DNA. TRBV12-1 is designated a pseudogene. The CDR3 is made up of 20 amino acids. This chain's CDR3 is CASSSVGQGPRENSGNTIYF. In DNA form, the CDR3 reads TGTGCCAGCAGCTCCGTCGGACAGGGACCCCGAGAGAACTCTGGAAACACCATATATTTT.

The gene calls are TRBV2 and TRBJ1-2, with D unclear. Germline V gene data show CDR1 as SNHLY and CDR2 as FYNNEI. There are 12 residues in the CDR3. Trimming took off 5 bases at V and 8 bases at J, with 12 bases between the two ends. CDR3: CASSSVLPGYTF. The CDR3 DNA sequence: TGTGCCAGCAGTTCAGTCCTCCCCGGCTACACCTTC. The complete variable domain, with remaining parts taken from reference TRBV2 and TRBJ1-2, reads EPEVTQTPSHQVTQMGQEVILRCVPISNHLYFYWYRQILGQKVEFLVSFYNNEISEKSEIFDDQFSVERPDGSNFTLKIRSTKLEDSAMYFCASSSVLPGYTFGSGTRLTVV.

This sequence joins TRBV19 and TRBJ2-5; D might be TRBD1 (6 bases). The J call is in doubt because the DNA end fits TRBJ2-7 better. In germline, CDR1 is LNHDA, CDR2 SQIVND (reference sequence). The CDR3 runs to 14 residues. CDR3 protein: CASSIVRGSYEQYF. The DNA for the CDR3 is TGTGCCAGTAGTATAGTCAGGGGTTCCTACGAGCAGTACTTC.

This clone was picked up a small number of times. This rearrangement joins TRBV5-1 to TRBJ1-1, with 10 bases aligning to TRBD1. The CDR3 runs 16 residues. The V segment lost 1 base and the J segment 3 bases; nucleotides outside the gene matches: 6. Germline assignment: CDR1 SGHRS and CDR2 YFSETQ. Here the CDR3 DNA reads TGCGCCAGCAGCTTGTCCTCCGACAGGGGGCACACTGAAGCTTTCTTT. Amino acid sequence: CASSLSSDRGHTEAFF.

The rearrangement joins TRBV15 to TRBJ1-5, with 11 nucleotides matching TRBD1. Germline loops: CDR1 LNHNV, CDR2 YYDKDF (reference sequence). There are 16 residues in the CDR3. Unmatched junction bases numbered 0, after V lost 1 base and J lost 1 base. The CDR3 loop reads CATSRGDRGSNQPQHF. The CDR3 DNA sequence: TGTGCCACCAGCAGAGGGGACAGGGGGAGCAATCAGCCCCAGCATTTT.

This clone occurred a few times. The chain recombines TRBV6-5 with TRBJ2-7, with 7 bases that match TRBD1. The V gene end was trimmed by 4 bases and the J gene end by 4 bases; junction bases not matched to a gene: 7. The germline V gene encodes CDR1 MNHEY and CDR2 SVGAGI. CDR3 length: 14 residues. CDR3 sequence (DNA): TGTGCCAGCAGTTTCGGAGAACAGGGGTACGAGCAGTACTTC. Translating gives CASSFGEQGYEQYF.

A few counts support this clone. The CDR3 coding sequence is TGTGCCAGCAGCCCGGACTTAAGCACAGATACGCAGTATTTT. This codes for CASSPDLSTDTQYF. The chain is built from TRBV7-2 and TRBJ2-3; weak D call: TRBD2 (5 bases). The V gene lost 5 bases and the J gene lost 0 bases, with 9 bases spanning the gap. The CDR3 runs 14 residues. Germline V lookup: CDR1 SGHTA, CDR2 FQGNSA.

The chain has TRBV19 and TRBJ2-5; tentative D call: TRBD2 (5 bases). Germline V CDR1 and CDR2: LNHDA, SQIVND (reference sequence). Between the trimmed V and J ends, which lost 7 bases and 3 bases, there was a span of 24 bases. This CDR3 has 17 residues. As DNA, the CDR3 is TGTGCCAGTAAGAGATCGGAGGACGGACTCCGAGAAGAGACCCAGTACTTC. Translation gives CASKRSEDGLREETQYF.

A few counts support this clone. The rearrangement joins TRBV30 to TRBJ2-3, with 9 bases that match TRBD1. Germline V lookup: CDR1 GTSNPN, CDR2 SVGIG (reference sequence). Germline trimming cut 5 bases from V and 4 bases from J; bases unmatched to any gene: 13. CDR3 length equals 16 residues. CDR3 protein: CAWSVGHRGRADTQYF. In DNA, the CDR3 is TGTGCCTGGTCAGTAGGGCACAGGGGGCGCGCAGATACGCAGTATTTT.

With respect to this clone: A junction boundary mismatches the germline segment, possibly from a read error. The sample has other DNA sequences that encode this CDR3 too. V usage is TRBV6-5 and J usage is TRBJ1-2; possibly TRBD1 for D (5 bases). This CDR3 has 15 amino acids. Germline values: CDR1 MNHEY, CDR2 SVGAGI. CDR3 in DNA: TGTGCCAGCAGTTACCCATTCGGGGGTTCCCATGGGTACACCTTC. Protein: CASSYPFGGSHGYTF.

This chain links TRBV7-9 with TRBJ2-3; 8 bases align to TRBD2. V shed 5 bases, J shed 2 bases, and the junction held 3 bases outside the gene matches. There are 14 residues in the CDR3. The germline gives CDR1 SEHNR, CDR2 FQNEAQ (reference sequence). For the CDR3, the DNA is TGTGCCAGCAGCGTGGGACTAGTCACAGATACGCAGTATTTT. This encodes CASSVGLVTDTQYF.

This clone appeared a few times. V gene TRBV6-5 combines with J gene TRBJ2-6; 7 nucleotides match TRBD2. This CDR3 comprises 15 residues. Germline lookup yields CDR1 MNHEY and CDR2 SVGAGI. After removal of 5 bases from V and 3 bases from J, the junction contained 4 bases not matched to a gene. The CDR3 loop is CASSPRGVGANVLTF. The CDR3, as DNA: TGTGCCAGCAGTCCCCGGGGGGTTGGGGCCAACGTCCTGACTTTC.

This clone was seen only a few times. The chain employs TRBV5-1 and TRBJ1-1; D is unclear. The length of the CDR3 is 16 residues. Trimming shortened V by 4 bases and J by 0 bases, and 16 bases separated the two germline ends. The germline gives CDR1 SGHRS, CDR2 YFSETQ. CDR3 sequence: CASSRRGTLVNTEAFF. CDR3 nucleotide sequence: TGCGCCAGCAGCCGGCGGGGAACATTGGTGAACACTGAAGCTTTCTTT.

The chain employs TRBV11-2 and TRBJ2-3; 10 bases align to TRBD2. The CDR3 sequence is 17 residues long. Losses at the gene ends were 1 base for V and 4 bases for J; bases not matched to a gene: 8. CDR1 SGHAT and CDR2 FQNNGV come from the germline V gene. CDR3 sequence: CASSLGASGSGSDTQYF. The CDR3 nucleotides are TGTGCCAGCAGCTTAGGTGCTAGCGGGAGTGGTTCAGATACGCAGTATTTT.